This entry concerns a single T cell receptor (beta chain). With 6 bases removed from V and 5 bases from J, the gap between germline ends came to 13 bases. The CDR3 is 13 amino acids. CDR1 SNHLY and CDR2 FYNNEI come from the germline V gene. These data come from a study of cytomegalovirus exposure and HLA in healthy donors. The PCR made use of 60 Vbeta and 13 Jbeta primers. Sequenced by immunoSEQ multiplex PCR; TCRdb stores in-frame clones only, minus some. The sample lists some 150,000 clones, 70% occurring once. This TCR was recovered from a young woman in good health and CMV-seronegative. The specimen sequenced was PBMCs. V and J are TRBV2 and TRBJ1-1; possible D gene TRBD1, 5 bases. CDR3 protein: CASSPSEGTEAFF. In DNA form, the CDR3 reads TGTGCCAGCAGCCCCTCGGAGGGGACTGAAGCTTTCTTT. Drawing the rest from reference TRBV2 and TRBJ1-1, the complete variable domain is EPEVTQTPSHQVTQMGQEVILRCVPISNHLYFYWYRQILGQKVEFLVSFYNNEISEKSEIFDDQFSVERPDGSNFTLKIRSTKLEDSAMYFCASSPSEGTEAFFGQGTRLTVV.